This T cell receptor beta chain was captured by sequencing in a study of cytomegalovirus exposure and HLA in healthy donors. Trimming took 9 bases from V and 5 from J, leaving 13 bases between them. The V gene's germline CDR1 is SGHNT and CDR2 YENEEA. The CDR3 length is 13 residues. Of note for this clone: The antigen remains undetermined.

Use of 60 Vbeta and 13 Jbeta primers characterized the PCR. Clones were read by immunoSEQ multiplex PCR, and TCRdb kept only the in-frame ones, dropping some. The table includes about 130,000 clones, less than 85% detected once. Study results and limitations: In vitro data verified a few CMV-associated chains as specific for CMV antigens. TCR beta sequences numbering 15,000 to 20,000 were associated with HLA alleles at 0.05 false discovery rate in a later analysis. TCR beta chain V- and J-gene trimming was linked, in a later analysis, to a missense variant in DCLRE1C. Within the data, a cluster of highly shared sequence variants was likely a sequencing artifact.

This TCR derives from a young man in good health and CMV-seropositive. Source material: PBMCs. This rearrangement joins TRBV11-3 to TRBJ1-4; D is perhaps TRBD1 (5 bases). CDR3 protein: CAREGQSNEKLFF. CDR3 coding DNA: TGTGCCAGGGAGGGGCAGTCAAATGAAAAACTGTTTTTT.